This T cell receptor beta chain was sequenced for a study of radiation and T cells in renal cell carcinoma. Sequencing used immunoSEQ multiplex PCR; TCRdb keeps in-frame clones, though not all of them. The table has 100,000 to 150,000 clones, 81% seen once. This CDR3 has 17 residues. The time point denotes: blood 2 weeks post-SBRT. Treatment described: 15 Gy SBRT to primary tumor, nephrectomy 4 weeks later. The chain joins TRBV21-1 to TRBJ1-2. TRBV21-1 is tagged as a pseudogene. This specimen was blood, taken from a patient whose treatment included radiotherapy and nephrectomy. This TCR was sampled from a man aged 50 or older with renal cell carcinoma. CDR3 in amino acids: CASSTRRGLKINYGYTF. In nucleotides, the CDR3 is TGTGCCAGCAGCACGCGGAGGGGCCTTAAGATAAACTATGGCTACACCTTC.